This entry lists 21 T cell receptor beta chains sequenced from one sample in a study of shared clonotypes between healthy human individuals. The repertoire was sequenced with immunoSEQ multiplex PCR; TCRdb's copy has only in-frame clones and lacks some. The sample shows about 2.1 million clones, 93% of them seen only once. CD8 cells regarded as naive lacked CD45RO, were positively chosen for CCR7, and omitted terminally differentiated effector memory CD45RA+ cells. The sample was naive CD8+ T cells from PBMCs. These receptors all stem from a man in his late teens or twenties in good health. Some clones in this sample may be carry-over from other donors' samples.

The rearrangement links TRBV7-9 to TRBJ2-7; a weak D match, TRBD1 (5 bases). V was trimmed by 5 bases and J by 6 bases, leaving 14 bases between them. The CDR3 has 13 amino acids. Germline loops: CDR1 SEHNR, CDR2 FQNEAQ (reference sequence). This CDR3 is CASSPTLTGEQYF. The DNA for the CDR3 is TGTGCCAGCAGCCCAACCTTAACAGGCGAGCAGTACTTC.

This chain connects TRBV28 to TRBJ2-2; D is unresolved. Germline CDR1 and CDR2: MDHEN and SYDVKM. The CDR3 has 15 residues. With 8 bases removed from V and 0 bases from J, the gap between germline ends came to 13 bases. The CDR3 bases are TGTGCCAGCCATCGGACGGTCCCGAACACCGGGGAGCTGTTTTTT. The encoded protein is CASHRTVPNTGELFF.

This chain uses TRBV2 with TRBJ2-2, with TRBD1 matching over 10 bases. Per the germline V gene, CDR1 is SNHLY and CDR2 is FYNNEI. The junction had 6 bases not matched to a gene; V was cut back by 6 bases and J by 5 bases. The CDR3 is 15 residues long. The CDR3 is CASRGRDRGTGELFF. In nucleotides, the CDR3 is TGTGCCAGCAGAGGCCGGGACAGGGGTACCGGGGAGCTGTTTTTT.

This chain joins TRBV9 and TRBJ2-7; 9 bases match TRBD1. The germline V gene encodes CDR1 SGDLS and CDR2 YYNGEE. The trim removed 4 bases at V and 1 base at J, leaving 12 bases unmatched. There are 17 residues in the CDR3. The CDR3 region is CASSPRDRDHHSYEQYF. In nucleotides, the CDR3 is TGTGCCAGCAGCCCCCGGGACAGGGACCACCATTCCTACGAGCAGTACTTC.

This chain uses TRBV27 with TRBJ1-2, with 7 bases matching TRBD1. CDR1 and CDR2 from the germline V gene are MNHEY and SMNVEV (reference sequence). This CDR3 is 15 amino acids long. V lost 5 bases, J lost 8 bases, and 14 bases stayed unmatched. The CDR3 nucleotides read TGTGCCAGCAGTGTACAGGGACAGCCCTTAGGCGGCTACACCTTC. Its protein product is CASSVQGQPLGGYTF.

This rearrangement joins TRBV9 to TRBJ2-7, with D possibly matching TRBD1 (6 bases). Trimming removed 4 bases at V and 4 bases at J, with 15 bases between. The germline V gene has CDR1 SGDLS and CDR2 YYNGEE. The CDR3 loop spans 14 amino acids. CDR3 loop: CASSSDSVGYEQYF. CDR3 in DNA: TGTGCCAGCAGCTCGGACAGCGTCGGTTACGAGCAGTACTTC.

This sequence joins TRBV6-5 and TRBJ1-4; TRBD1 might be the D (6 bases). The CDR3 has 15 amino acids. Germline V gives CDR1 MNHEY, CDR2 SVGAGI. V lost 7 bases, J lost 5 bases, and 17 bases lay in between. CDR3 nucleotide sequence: TGTGCCAGCACTCGGGCTAGGGGGAGGAATGAAAAACTGTTTTTT. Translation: CASTRARGRNEKLFF.

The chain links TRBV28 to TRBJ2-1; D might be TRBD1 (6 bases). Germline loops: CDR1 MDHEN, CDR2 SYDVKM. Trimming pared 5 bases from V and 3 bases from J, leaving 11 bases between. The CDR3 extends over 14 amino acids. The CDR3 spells CASSERGFYNEQFF. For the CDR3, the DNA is TGTGCCAGCAGTGAAAGGGGGTTCTACAATGAGCAGTTCTTC.

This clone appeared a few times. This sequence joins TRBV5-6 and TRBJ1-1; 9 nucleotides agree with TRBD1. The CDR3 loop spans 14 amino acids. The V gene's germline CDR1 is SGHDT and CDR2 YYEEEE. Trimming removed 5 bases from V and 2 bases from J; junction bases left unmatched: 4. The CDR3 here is CASRTTGGNTEAFF. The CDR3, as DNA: TGTGCCAGCAGGACTACAGGGGGCAACACTGAAGCTTTCTTT.

The chain's CDR3 is CSVVRTGGNRLDTEAFF. DNA of the CDR3: TGCAGCGTTGTAAGGACAGGGGGCAATCGGTTGGACACTGAAGCTTTCTTT. V gene TRBV29-1 combines with J gene TRBJ1-1; TRBD1 matches 11 bases. The CDR3 extends over 17 amino acids. Germline V gene sequence: CDR1 SQVTM, CDR2 ANQGSEA. V lost 4 bases, J lost 3 bases, and 13 bases stayed unmatched.

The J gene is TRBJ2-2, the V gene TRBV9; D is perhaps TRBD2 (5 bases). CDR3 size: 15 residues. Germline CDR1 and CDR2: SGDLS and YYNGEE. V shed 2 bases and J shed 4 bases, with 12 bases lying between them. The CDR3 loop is CASSVVSVLTGELFF. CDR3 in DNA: TGTGCCAGCAGCGTTGTTAGCGTGCTCACCGGGGAGCTGTTTTTT.

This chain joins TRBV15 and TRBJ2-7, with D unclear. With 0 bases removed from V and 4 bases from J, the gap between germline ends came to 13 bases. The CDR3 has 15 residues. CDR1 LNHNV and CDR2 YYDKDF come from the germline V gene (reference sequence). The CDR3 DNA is TGTGCCACCAGCAGAGACCAGAACCTGGGATACGAGCAGTACTTC. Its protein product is CATSRDQNLGYEQYF.

CDR3 DNA: TGTGCCAGCCTTCAGGGGGCTGGGGGCGAGCAGTACTTC. The encoded protein is CASLQGAGGEQYF. The chain joins TRBV5-5 to TRBJ2-7; TRBD1 agrees at 8 bases. The length of the CDR3 is 13 residues. The germline V gene has CDR1 SGHKS and CDR2 YYEKEE (reference sequence). V shed 7 bases and J 6 bases; nucleotides not matched to a gene: 9.

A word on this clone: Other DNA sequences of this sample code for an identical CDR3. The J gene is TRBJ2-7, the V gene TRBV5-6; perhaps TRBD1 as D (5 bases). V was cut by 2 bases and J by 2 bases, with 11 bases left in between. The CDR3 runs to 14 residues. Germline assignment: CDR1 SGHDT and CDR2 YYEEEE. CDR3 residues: CASSLGARTYEQYF. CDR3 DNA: TGTGCCAGCAGCTTAGGGGCCAGAACCTACGAGCAGTACTTC.

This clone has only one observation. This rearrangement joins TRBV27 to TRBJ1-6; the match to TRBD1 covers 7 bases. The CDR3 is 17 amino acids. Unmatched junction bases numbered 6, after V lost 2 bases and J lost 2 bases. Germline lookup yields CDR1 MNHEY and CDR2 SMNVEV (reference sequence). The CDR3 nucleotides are TGTGCCAGCAGTTTAACCAGGGGGATCACCTATAATTCACCCCTCCACTTT. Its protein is CASSLTRGITYNSPLHF.

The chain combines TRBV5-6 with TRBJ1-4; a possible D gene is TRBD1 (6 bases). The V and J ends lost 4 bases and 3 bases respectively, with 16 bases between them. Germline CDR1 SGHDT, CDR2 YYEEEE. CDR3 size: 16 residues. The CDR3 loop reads CASSGGTTPPNEKLFF. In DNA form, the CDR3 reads TGTGCCAGCAGCGGGGGGACAACTCCCCCTAATGAAAAACTGTTTTTT.

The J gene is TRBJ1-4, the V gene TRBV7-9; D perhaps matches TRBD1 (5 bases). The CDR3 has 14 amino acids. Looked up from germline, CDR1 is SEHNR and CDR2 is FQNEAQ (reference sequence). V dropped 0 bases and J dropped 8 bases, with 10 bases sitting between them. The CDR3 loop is CASSLATEGEKLFF. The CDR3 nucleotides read TGTGCCAGCAGCTTAGCGACAGAAGGAGAAAAACTGTTTTTT.

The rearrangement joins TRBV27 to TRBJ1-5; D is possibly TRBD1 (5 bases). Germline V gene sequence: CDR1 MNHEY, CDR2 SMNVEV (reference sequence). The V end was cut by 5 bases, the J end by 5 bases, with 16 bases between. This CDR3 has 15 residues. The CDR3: CASSLNPGTHQPQHF. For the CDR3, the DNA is TGTGCCAGCAGTCTAAACCCCGGGACCCATCAGCCCCAGCATTTT.

Written as DNA, the CDR3 is TGTGCCAGCAGGCCAGGGGGCGGATACAACACTGAAGCTTTCTTT. It codes for CASRPGGGYNTEAFF. The chain links TRBV28 to TRBJ1-1; 8 nucleotides line up with TRBD1. Per germline, CDR1 MDHEN and CDR2 SYDVKM. The CDR3 sequence is 15 residues long. With 6 bases clipped from V and 2 bases from J, the junction kept 8 bases outside the gene matches.

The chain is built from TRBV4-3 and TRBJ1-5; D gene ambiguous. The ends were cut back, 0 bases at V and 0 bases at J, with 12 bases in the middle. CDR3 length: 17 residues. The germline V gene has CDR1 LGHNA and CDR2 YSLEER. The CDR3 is CASSQDRGSYSNQPQHF. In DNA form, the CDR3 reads TGCGCCAGCAGCCAAGATCGAGGCAGCTATAGCAATCAGCCCCAGCATTTT.

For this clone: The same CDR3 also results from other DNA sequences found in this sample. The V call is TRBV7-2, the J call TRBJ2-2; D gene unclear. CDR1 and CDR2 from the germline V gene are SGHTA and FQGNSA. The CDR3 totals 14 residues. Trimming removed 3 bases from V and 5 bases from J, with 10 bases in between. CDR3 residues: CASSLVRGTGELFF. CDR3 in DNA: TGTGCCAGCAGCTTGGTGCGAGGAACCGGGGAGCTGTTTTTT.